The 2 T cell receptor beta chains below come from one sample, sequenced in a study of PD-1 blockade in classical Hodgkin lymphoma. Repertoires were generated with immunoSEQ multiplex PCR, while TCRdb's copy carries only in-frame clones and drops some. Among around 99,000 clones listed, roughly 76% were seen once. Each of the patients experienced relapse following autologous stem cell transplantation, and their brentuximab vedotin exposure differed. The sample in question was peripheral blood mononuclear cells (PBMCs), obtained before the second cycle of nivolumab. These receptors originate from a human donor with classical Hodgkin lymphoma.

The J gene is TRBJ1-2, the V gene TRBV6-1; D is unresolved. CDR1 MNHNS and CDR2 SASEGT come from the germline V gene. This CDR3 contains 14 residues. The V and J ends lost 2 bases and 7 bases respectively, with 14 bases between them. The CDR3 DNA sequence: TGTGCCAGCAGTGAAAGTGGCAAGTTGGGTGGCTACACCTTC. Translating gives CASSESGKLGGYTF.

The gene calls are TRBV7-9 and TRBJ2-5; 8 nucleotides match TRBD1. CDR1 is SEHNR and CDR2 is FQNEAQ in the germline V gene (reference sequence). After removal of 3 bases from V and 5 bases from J, the junction contained 5 bases not matched to a gene. The CDR3 has 14 amino acids. As DNA, the CDR3 is TGTGCCAGCAGCTTTGGACAGGGCCGGGAGACCCAGTACTTC. As protein: CASSFGQGRETQYF.